This T cell receptor beta chain is from a study of cytomegalovirus exposure and HLA in healthy donors. In the PCR, 60 Vbeta and 13 Jbeta primers were used. TCRdb keeps only in-frame clones here, not all; method: immunoSEQ multiplex PCR. The sample includes 150,000 to 200,000 clones. Regarding the study as a whole: Beyond CMV serostatus, there was no information to go on about immune exposure.

The donors comprised healthy bone marrow donors. Donors showed nominal health when sampled, although they likely had unrecorded immune exposures. Germline CDR1 and CDR2: SNHLY and FYNNEI. CDR3 length: 14 amino acids. Trimming removed 6 bases from V and 4 bases from J; junction bases left unmatched: 4. Points on this clone: As yet, its antigen is unknown.

The source is a boy aged 10-17 years in good health and CMV-seronegative. The gene calls are TRBV2 and TRBJ1-1; 11 bases match TRBD1. Sequenced: PBMCs. The DNA of the CDR3 is TGTGCCAGCAGGTCCGGGACAGGGGGCACTGAAGCTTTCTTT. Translated, it gives CASRSGTGGTEAFF.